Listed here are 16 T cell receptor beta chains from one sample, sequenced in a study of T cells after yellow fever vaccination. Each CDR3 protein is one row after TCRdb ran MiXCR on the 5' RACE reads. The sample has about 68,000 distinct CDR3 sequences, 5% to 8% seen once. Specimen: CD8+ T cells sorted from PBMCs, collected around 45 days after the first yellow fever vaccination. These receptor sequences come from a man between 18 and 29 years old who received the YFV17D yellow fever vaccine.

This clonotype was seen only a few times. CDR3 bases: TGCGCCAGCAGCCAAGAAATGTGGGGTGAGCAGTTCTTC. It yields the protein CASSQEMWGEQFF. The chain recombines TRBV4-3 with TRBJ2-1; D is unclear. Germline values: CDR1 LGHNA, CDR2 YSLEER. The CDR3 contains 13 residues. V lost 0 bases, J lost 9 bases, and 9 bases lay in between.

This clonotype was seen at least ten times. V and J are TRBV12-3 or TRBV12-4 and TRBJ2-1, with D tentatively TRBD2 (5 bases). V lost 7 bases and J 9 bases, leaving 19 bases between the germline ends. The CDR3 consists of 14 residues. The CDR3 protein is CASIGVGRSGEQFF. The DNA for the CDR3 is TGTGCCAGCATCGGCGTAGGGAGAAGTGGTGAGCAGTTCTTC.

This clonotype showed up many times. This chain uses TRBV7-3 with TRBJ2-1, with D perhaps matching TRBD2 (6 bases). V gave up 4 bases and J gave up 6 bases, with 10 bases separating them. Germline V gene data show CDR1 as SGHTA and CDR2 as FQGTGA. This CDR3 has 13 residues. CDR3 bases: TGTGCCAGCAGCTCTATCGGGGGCAATGAGCAGTTCTTC. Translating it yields CASSSIGGNEQFF.

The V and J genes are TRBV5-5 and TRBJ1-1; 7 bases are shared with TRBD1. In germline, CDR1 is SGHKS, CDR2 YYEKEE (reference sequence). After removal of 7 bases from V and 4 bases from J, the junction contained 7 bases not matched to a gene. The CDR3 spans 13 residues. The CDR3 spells CASGNRQGTEAFF. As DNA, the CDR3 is TGTGCCAGCGGGAATCGACAGGGCACTGAAGCTTTCTTT.

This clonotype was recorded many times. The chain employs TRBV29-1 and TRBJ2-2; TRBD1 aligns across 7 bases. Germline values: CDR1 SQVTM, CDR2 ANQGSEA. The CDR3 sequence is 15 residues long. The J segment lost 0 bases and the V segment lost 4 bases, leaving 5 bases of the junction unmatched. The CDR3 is CSVVTGATNTGELFF. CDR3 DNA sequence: TGCAGCGTTGTTACAGGGGCGACGAACACCGGGGAGCTGTTTTTT.

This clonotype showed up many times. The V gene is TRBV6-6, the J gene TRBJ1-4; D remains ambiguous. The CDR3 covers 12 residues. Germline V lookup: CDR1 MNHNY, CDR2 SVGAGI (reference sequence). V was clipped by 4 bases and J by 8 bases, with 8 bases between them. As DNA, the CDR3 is TGTGCCAGCAGTTCCGGGCCCGAAAAACTGTTTTTT. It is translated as CASSSGPEKLFF.

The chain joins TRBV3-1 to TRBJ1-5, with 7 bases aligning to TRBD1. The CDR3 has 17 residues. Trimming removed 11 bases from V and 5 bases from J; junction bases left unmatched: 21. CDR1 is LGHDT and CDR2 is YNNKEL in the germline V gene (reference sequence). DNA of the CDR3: TGTGCCTCCTGCCAAGGTCCGTCGCGGGACAGAGATCAGCCCCAGCATTTT. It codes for CASCQGPSRDRDQPQHF.

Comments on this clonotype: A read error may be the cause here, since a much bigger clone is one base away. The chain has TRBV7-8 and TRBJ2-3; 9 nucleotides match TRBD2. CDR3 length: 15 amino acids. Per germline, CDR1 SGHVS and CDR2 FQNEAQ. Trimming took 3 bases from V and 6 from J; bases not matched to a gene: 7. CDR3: CASSFAGLAYDTQYF. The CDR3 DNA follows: TGTGCCAGCAGCTTCGCCGGACTAGCGTACGATACGCAGTATTTT.

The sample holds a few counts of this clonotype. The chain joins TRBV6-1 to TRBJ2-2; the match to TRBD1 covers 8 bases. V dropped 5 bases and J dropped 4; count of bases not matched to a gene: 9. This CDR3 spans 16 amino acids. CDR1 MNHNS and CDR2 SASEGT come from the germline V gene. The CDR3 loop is CASSLTGGPSTGELFF. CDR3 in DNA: TGTGCCAGCAGTCTTACAGGGGGTCCAAGCACCGGGGAGCTGTTTTTT.

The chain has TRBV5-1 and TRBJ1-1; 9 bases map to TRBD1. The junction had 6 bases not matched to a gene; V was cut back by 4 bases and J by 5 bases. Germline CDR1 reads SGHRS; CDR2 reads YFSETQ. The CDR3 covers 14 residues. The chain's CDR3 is CASSLTGGTTEAFF. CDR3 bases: TGCGCCAGCAGCCTGACAGGGGGTACGACTGAAGCTTTCTTT.

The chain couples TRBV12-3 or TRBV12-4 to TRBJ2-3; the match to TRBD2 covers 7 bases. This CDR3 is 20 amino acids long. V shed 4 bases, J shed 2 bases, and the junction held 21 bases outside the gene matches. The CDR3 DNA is TGTGCCAGCAGTTCCCGCGGGGCGCGGGGGTCCCTGGGGTCCACAGATACGCAGTATTTT. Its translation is CASSSRGARGSLGSTDTQYF.

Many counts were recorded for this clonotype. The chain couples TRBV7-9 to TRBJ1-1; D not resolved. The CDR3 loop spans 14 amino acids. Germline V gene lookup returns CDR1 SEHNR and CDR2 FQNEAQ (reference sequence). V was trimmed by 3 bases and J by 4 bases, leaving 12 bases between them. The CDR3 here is CASSFESGSTEAFF. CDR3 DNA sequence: TGTGCCAGCAGCTTTGAGTCGGGATCCACTGAAGCTTTCTTT.

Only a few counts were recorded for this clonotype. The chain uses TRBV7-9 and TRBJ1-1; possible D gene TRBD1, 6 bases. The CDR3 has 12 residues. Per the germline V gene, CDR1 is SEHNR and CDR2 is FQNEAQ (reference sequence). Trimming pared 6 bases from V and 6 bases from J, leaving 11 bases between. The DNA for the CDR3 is TGTGCCAGCAGGTTTGGGGGCCCTGAAGCTTTCTTT. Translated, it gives CASRFGGPEAFF.

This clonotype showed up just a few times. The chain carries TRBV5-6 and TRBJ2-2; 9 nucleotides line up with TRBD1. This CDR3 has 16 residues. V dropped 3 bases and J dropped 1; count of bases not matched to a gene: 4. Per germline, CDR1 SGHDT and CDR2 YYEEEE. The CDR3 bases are TGTGCCAGCAGCTCACCGGGACAGGGGAACACCGGGGAGCTGTTTTTT. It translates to CASSSPGQGNTGELFF. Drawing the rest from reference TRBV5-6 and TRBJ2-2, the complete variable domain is DAGVTQSPTHLIKTRGQQVTLRCSPKSGHDTVSWYQQALGQGPQFIFQYYEEEERQRGNFPDRFSGHQFPNYSSELNVNALLLGDSALYLCASSSPGQGNTGELFFGEGSRLTVL.

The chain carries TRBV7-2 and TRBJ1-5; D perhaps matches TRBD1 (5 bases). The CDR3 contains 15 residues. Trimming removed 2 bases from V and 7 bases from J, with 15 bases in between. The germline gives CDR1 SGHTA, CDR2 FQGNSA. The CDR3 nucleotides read TGTGCCAGCAGCTTAATGCAGGGTCTGTTGCAGCCCCAGCATTTT. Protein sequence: CASSLMQGLLQPQHF. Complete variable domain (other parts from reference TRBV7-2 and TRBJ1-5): GAGVSQSPSNKVTEKGKDVELRCDPISGHTALYWYRQSLGQGLEFLIYFQGNSAPDKSGLPSDRFSAERTGGSVSTLTIQRTQQEDSAVYLCASSLMQGLLQPQHFGDGTRLSIL.

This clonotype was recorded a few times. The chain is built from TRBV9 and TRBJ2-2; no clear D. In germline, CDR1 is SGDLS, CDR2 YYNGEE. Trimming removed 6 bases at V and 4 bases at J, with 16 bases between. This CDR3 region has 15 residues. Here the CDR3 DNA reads TGTGCCAGCACCGACGATGGCGGCACCACCGGGGAGCTGTTTTTT. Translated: CASTDDGGTTGELFF.